The 16 T cell receptor beta chains listed next were all sequenced from one sample in a study of regulatory T cells in long-lasting Graves disease. Time point meaning: persistent/refractory GD, antithyroid drugs over 5 years with positive TRAb. PBMCs provided the RNA from which the TCR library was made. Arm-PCR of CDR3 regions and iRepertoire HTBI primers were the basis on which TCR beta libraries were built. TCRdb used MiXCR to reprocess the multiplex PCR reads, holding one entry per CDR3 protein. Seen here are over 450,000 distinct CDR3 sequences, roughly 21% observed once, and the top ten hold roughly 7.1%. The source was peripheral blood mononuclear cells (PBMCs), collected when the disease was refractory, from a patient treated with antithyroid drugs. The receptors were sampled from a female donor with Graves disease.

In this sample, this clonotype turned up many times. The chain combines TRBV28 with TRBJ1-1; D is unresolved. V dropped 10 bases and J dropped 2 bases, with 5 bases sitting between them. CDR1 and CDR2 (germline): MDHEN, SYDVKM. The CDR3 spans 10 residues. The CDR3: CATLNTEAFF. In DNA form, the CDR3 reads TGTGCCACCCTTAACACTGAAGCTTTCTTT.

This clonotype was seen repeatedly, ten times or more. The genes are TRBV2 and TRBJ1-2; D unclear. This CDR3 is built from 13 residues. Germline V CDR1 and CDR2: SNHLY, FYNNEI. Trimming stripped 5 bases from V and 14 bases from J, with 21 bases between. CDR3 sequence reads: CASSPGPLGSGTF. The CDR3 DNA sequence: TGTGCCAGCAGTCCCGGGCCTCTAGGATCGGGAACCTTC. Using reference TRBV2 and TRBJ1-2 for the parts outside the CDR3, the full variable domain is EPEVTQTPSHQVTQMGQEVILRCVPISNHLYFYWYRQILGQKVEFLVSFYNNEISEKSEIFDDQFSVERPDGSNFTLKIRSTKLEDSAMYFCASSPGPLGSGTFGSGTRLTVV.

At least ten counts were recorded for this clonotype. The junction departs from the called germline gene at one end, perhaps through a read error. This chain links TRBV5-1 with TRBJ1-2; D gene uncertain. The CDR3 length is 13 residues. Germline V gives CDR1 SGHRS, CDR2 YFSETQ. The DNA of the CDR3 is TGTGCCAGCAGCTTAGACGCCAACTATGGCTACACCTTC. Protein sequence: CASSLDANYGYTF.

Only a few counts were recorded for this clonotype. The chain couples TRBV20-1 to TRBJ2-5, with 9 bases that match TRBD1. After removal of 2 bases from V and 4 bases from J, the junction contained 5 bases not matched to a gene. Germline CDR1 reads DFQATT; CDR2 reads SNEGSKA (reference sequence). This CDR3 spans 14 amino acids. This CDR3 reads CSARRTGERETQYF. The DNA of the CDR3 is TGCAGTGCTAGAAGGACAGGGGAAAGAGAGACCCAGTACTTC.

This clonotype turned up a few times. The chain carries TRBV19 and TRBJ1-1, with D perhaps matching TRBD1 (6 bases). CDR3 length: 11 residues. Deletions cut 7 bases from V and 5 bases from J, with 8 bases between. Germline assignment: CDR1 LNHDA and CDR2 SQIVND (reference sequence). DNA of the CDR3: TGTGCCAGTAAGGGGGAGACTGAAGCTTTCTTT. It is translated as CASKGETEAFF.

This clonotype was seen at least ten times. The chain has TRBV20-1 and TRBJ1-1; the match to TRBD1 covers 8 bases. This CDR3 is built from 14 residues. V trimming: 2 bases; J trimming: 1 base; junction bases outside the gene matches: 3. Germline values: CDR1 DFQATT, CDR2 SNEGSKA (reference sequence). CDR3 amino acids: CSARQGAENTEAFF. In DNA, the CDR3 is TGCAGTGCTAGACAGGGGGCCGAGAACACTGAAGCTTTCTTT.

V is TRBV28 and J is TRBJ2-7; TRBD1 matches at 10 bases. Germline assignment: CDR1 MDHEN and CDR2 SYDVKM. The ends lost 8 bases at V and 5 bases at J; junction bases unmatched: 15. The CDR3 consists of 16 residues. Written as DNA, the CDR3 is TGTGCCAGCTCACCGATCACCGGGACAGGGGATCACGAGCAGTACTTC. Translation: CASSPITGTGDHEQYF.

This clonotype has at least ten counts. The V gene is TRBV7-3, the J gene TRBJ1-3; D call uncertain. V lost 7 bases and J 8 bases, leaving 21 bases between the germline ends. In germline, CDR1 is SGHTA, CDR2 FQGTGA. CDR3 size: 15 residues. Here the CDR3 reads CASNTRTAGCDTIYF. As DNA, the CDR3 is TGTGCCAGCAATACCAGGACTGCTGGGTGCGACACCATATATTTT.

This clonotype was picked up many times. As DNA, the CDR3 is TGTGCCACCAGCGCCCAACAGGGTTTAGCGCTCCAAGAGACCCAGTACTTC. Translating it yields CATSAQQGLALQETQYF. The chain is built from TRBV15 and TRBJ2-5; D might be TRBD1 (6 bases). The CDR3 sequence is 17 residues long. CDR1 LNHNV and CDR2 YYDKDF come from the germline V gene (reference sequence). The V gene lost 5 bases and the J gene lost 1 base, with 20 bases spanning the gap.

This clonotype was seen only once. The V call is TRBV7-3, the J call TRBJ1-1; TRBD1 might be the D (6 bases). This CDR3 has 17 residues. V lost 4 bases, J lost 3 bases, and 21 bases lay in between. The V gene's germline CDR1 is SGHTA and CDR2 FQGTGA. The CDR3 is CASSSRRSGVYDTEAFF. The CDR3 region has the DNA TGTGCCAGCAGCTCCCGTCGTTCAGGGGTCTATGACACTGAAGCTTTCTTT.

This clonotype was recorded at least ten times. J is TRBJ2-5 and V is TRBV2; D may be TRBD2 (5 bases). This CDR3 region has 13 residues. The germline V gene encodes CDR1 SNHLY and CDR2 FYNNEI. The V end was cut by 7 bases, the J end by 4 bases, with 13 bases between. CDR3 in DNA: TGTGCCAGCACCCCGAGCGGCGCAGAGACCCAGTACTTC. Translated: CASTPSGAETQYF. Based on the CDR3 plus reference TRBV2 and TRBJ2-5, the full variable domain is EPEVTQTPSHQVTQMGQEVILRCVPISNHLYFYWYRQILGQKVEFLVSFYNNEISEKSEIFDDQFSVERPDGSNFTLKIRSTKLEDSAMYFCASTPSGAETQYFGPGTRLLVL.

This clonotype has a count of ten or more. This chain links TRBV28 with TRBJ1-5, with a possible D match to TRBD1 (5 bases). This CDR3 has 16 residues. The germline gives CDR1 MDHEN, CDR2 SYDVKM. V dropped 3 bases and J dropped 5 bases, with 17 bases sitting between them. In DNA form, the CDR3 reads TGTGCCAGCAGTTTTGTTCAGGGCCCCAGGGATCAGCCCCAGCATTTT. It is translated as CASSFVQGPRDQPQHF. The variable domain in full, completed from reference TRBV28 and TRBJ1-5, reads DVKVTQSSRYLVKRTGEKVFLECVQDMDHENMFWYRQDPGLGLRLIYFSYDVKMKEKGDIPEGYSVSREKKERFSLILESASTNQTSMYLCASSFVQGPRDQPQHFGDGTRLSIL.

This clonotype has more than one count but fewer than ten. CDR3 region: CSARVGAQTYEQYF. DNA of the CDR3: TGCAGTGCTAGAGTTGGAGCTCAAACCTACGAGCAGTACTTC. This chain joins TRBV20-1 and TRBJ2-7; D is unclear. The length of the CDR3 is 14 residues. Germline CDR1 is DFQATT and CDR2 is SNEGSKA (reference sequence). V gave up 1 base and J gave up 2 bases, with 12 bases separating them.

This clonotype was seen repeatedly, ten times or more. The chain carries TRBV6-1 and TRBJ1-4, with D perhaps matching TRBD1 (5 bases). Germline V lookup: CDR1 MNHNS, CDR2 SASEGT. Trimming left V 5 bases short and J 4 bases short, with 14 bases between. The CDR3 is made up of 15 amino acids. DNA of the CDR3: TGTGCCAGCAGTCCCCAGGGCGCGGGTAATGAAAAACTGTTTTTT. Amino acid sequence: CASSPQGAGNEKLFF.

This clonotype was observed a few times. V gene TRBV19 combines with J gene TRBJ1-5; D remains unclear. Per germline, CDR1 LNHDA and CDR2 SQIVND (reference sequence). V lost 10 bases and J 4 bases, leaving 17 bases between the germline ends. The CDR3 has 14 residues. The CDR3 spells CATPRPDVNQPQHF. The CDR3 DNA sequence: TGTGCCACCCCACGGCCGGACGTGAATCAGCCCCAGCATTTT.

In its sample, this clonotype was seen many times. The CDR3 sequence: CASSRQLRETQYF. The CDR3 bases are TGTGCCAGCAGCCGACAGCTACGAGAGACCCAGTACTTC. The J gene is TRBJ2-5, the V gene TRBV12-3 or TRBV12-4, with D maybe TRBD1 (5 bases). This CDR3 has 13 amino acids. V lost 6 bases, J lost 4 bases, and 12 bases lay in between.